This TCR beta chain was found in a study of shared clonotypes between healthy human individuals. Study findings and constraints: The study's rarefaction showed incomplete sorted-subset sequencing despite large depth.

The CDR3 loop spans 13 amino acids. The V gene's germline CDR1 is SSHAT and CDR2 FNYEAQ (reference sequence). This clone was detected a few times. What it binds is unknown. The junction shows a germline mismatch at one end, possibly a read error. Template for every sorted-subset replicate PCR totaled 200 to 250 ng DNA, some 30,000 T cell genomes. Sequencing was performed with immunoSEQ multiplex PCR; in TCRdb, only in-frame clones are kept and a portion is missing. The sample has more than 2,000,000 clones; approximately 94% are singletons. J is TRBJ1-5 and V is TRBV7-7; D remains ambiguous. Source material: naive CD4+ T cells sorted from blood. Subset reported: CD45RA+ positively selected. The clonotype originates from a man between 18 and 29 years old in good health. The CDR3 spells CASSLSPYQPQHF. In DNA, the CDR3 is TGTGCTAGCAGCTTATCCCCATATCAGCCCCAGCATTTT.